Listed below are T cell receptor beta chains from one sample, sequenced in a study of blood T cell repertoires in COVID-19. The table came from immunoSEQ multiplex PCR; TCRdb's copy has only in-frame clones and leaves some out. Here the sample spans 200,000 to 250,000 clones, 80% to 90% being singletons. Sequencing was performed on peripheral blood. The source of these receptors is a man aged 45 to 65 with active or convalescent COVID-19. Each CDR3 is given with its conserved first and last residue. Each record gives: D gene, J gene, V gene, clone size, CDR3 protein, CDR3 DNA. The D gene is left open where the match is weak. The size of a clone is reported for some rows only, either as once, few or many, or as a class for expanded clones.

d_call: TRBD1; j_call: TRBJ2-1; v_call: TRBV5-1; clone_size: .; cdr3_aa: CASSATGNEQFF; cdr3_nt: TGCGCCAGCAGCGCGACAGGGAATGAGCAGTTCTTC
d_call: TRBD1; j_call: TRBJ1-6; v_call: TRBV28; clone_size: .; cdr3_aa: CASTPLDRARSSYNSPLHF; cdr3_nt: TGTGCCAGCACCCCCCTCGACAGGGCCAGGAGCTCCTATAATTCACCCCTCCACTTT
d_call: TRBD1; j_call: TRBJ2-5; v_call: TRBV11-2; clone_size: .; cdr3_aa: CASSLVYRGETQYF; cdr3_nt: TGTGCCAGCAGCTTAGTCTACAGGGGAGAGACCCAGTACTTC
d_call: .; j_call: TRBJ2-3; v_call: TRBV7-3; clone_size: .; cdr3_aa: CASSAQGWGTDTQYF; cdr3_nt: TGTGCCAGCAGCGCCCAGGGCTGGGGCACAGATACGCAGTATTTT
d_call: TRBD2; j_call: TRBJ2-5; v_call: TRBV7-6; clone_size: .; cdr3_aa: CASSLIGGGAGETQYF; cdr3_nt: TGTGCCAGCAGCTTGATCGGCGGGGGGGCCGGGGAGACCCAGTACTTC
d_call: TRBD1; j_call: TRBJ1-6; v_call: TRBV9; clone_size: .; cdr3_aa: CASSATGGSYSPLHF; cdr3_nt: TGTGCCAGCAGCGCAACAGGGGGCTCTTATTCACCCCTCCACTTT
d_call: TRBD1; j_call: TRBJ1-6; v_call: TRBV7-8; clone_size: .; cdr3_aa: CASSLKRTGIDSPLHF; cdr3_nt: TGTGCCAGCAGCTTAAAGCGGACAGGGATAGATTCACCCCTCCACTTT
d_call: TRBD2; j_call: TRBJ2-3; v_call: TRBV11-1; clone_size: .; cdr3_aa: CASSDWTSGRADTQYF; cdr3_nt: TGTGCCAGCAGCGACTGGACTAGCGGGAGGGCCGATACGCAGTATTTT
d_call: .; j_call: TRBJ1-1; v_call: TRBV15; clone_size: few; cdr3_aa: CATSRDRQVYTEAFF; cdr3_nt: TGTGCCACCAGCAGAGATAGACAGGTTTACACTGAAGCTTTCTTT
d_call: .; j_call: TRBJ2-5; v_call: TRBV7-2; clone_size: .; cdr3_aa: CASSLAPTDVETQYF; cdr3_nt: TGTGCCAGCAGCTTAGCTCCGACTGACGTGGAGACCCAGTACTTC
d_call: .; j_call: TRBJ1-2; v_call: TRBV7-2; clone_size: few; cdr3_aa: CASSLDRPGLEGYTF; cdr3_nt: TGTGCCAGCAGCTTAGATCGACCGGGTTTAGAGGGCTACACCTTC
d_call: TRBD2; j_call: TRBJ2-5; v_call: TRBV19; clone_size: once; cdr3_aa: CASRPSRASGDQETQYF; cdr3_nt: TGTGCCAGTAGACCTTCGAGGGCTAGCGGGGACCAAGAGACCCAGTACTTC
d_call: .; j_call: TRBJ1-3; v_call: TRBV28; clone_size: .; cdr3_aa: CASSQDNSGNTIYF; cdr3_nt: TGTGCCAGCAGCCAGGACAACTCTGGAAACACCATATATTTT
d_call: TRBD2; j_call: TRBJ2-1; v_call: TRBV14; clone_size: .; cdr3_aa: CASSSGLAGRSYNEQFF; cdr3_nt: TGTGCCAGCAGCTCGGGACTAGCGGGACGCTCCTACAATGAGCAGTTCTTC
d_call: TRBD1; j_call: TRBJ2-2; v_call: TRBV7-3; clone_size: .; cdr3_aa: CASSSGTATGELFF; cdr3_nt: TGTGCCAGCAGTTCCGGGACAGCCACCGGGGAGCTGTTTTTT
d_call: TRBD2; j_call: TRBJ2-5; v_call: TRBV5-1; clone_size: .; cdr3_aa: CASSQGLADPQETQYF; cdr3_nt: TGCGCCAGCAGCCAAGGACTAGCAGATCCCCAAGAGACCCAGTACTTC
d_call: .; j_call: TRBJ2-3; v_call: TRBV29-1; clone_size: once; cdr3_aa: CSVQEGLNTDTQYF; cdr3_nt: TGCAGCGTTCAGGAGGGATTAAACACAGATACGCAGTATTTT
d_call: TRBD1; j_call: TRBJ1-3; v_call: TRBV4-2; clone_size: .; cdr3_aa: CASSQDDRVAGNTIYF; cdr3_nt: TGTGCCAGCAGCCAAGATGACAGGGTAGCTGGAAACACCATATATTTT
d_call: TRBD2; j_call: TRBJ2-2; v_call: TRBV7-9; clone_size: .; cdr3_aa: CASSPGTTRAGELFF; cdr3_nt: TGTGCCAGCAGCCCCGGGACTACCAGGGCCGGGGAGCTGTTTTTT
d_call: TRBD1; j_call: TRBJ2-1; v_call: TRBV18; clone_size: .; cdr3_aa: CASSFRGPALGQFF; cdr3_nt: TGTGCCAGCTCATTCAGGGGGCCCGCGCTAGGGCAGTTCTTC
d_call: .; j_call: TRBJ1-2; v_call: TRBV2; clone_size: .; cdr3_aa: CASSEGGQGGYGYTF; cdr3_nt: TGTGCCAGCAGTGAAGGGGGGCAGGGAGGGTATGGCTACACCTTC
d_call: TRBD1; j_call: TRBJ2-1; v_call: TRBV28; clone_size: .; cdr3_aa: CASSQSPGQGRGGEQFF; cdr3_nt: TGTGCCAGCAGCCAATCCCCGGGACAGGGGAGGGGAGGTGAGCAGTTCTTC
d_call: TRBD1; j_call: TRBJ2-5; v_call: TRBV3-1/TRBV3-2; clone_size: .; cdr3_aa: CASSQGRVGTGQETQYF; cdr3_nt: TGTGCCAGCAGCCAAGGAAGGGTTGGGACAGGCCAAGAGACCCAGTACTTC
d_call: TRBD2; j_call: TRBJ2-7; v_call: TRBV5-4; clone_size: .; cdr3_aa: CASSTGTNLFEQYF; cdr3_nt: TGTGCCAGCAGCACCGGGACTAACCTCTTTGAGCAGTACTTC
d_call: TRBD2; j_call: TRBJ2-7; v_call: TRBV3-1/TRBV3-2; clone_size: .; cdr3_aa: CASSHLAGTYEQYF; cdr3_nt: TGTGCCAGCAGCCATCTAGCGGGGACCTACGAGCAGTACTTC
d_call: .; j_call: TRBJ2-1; v_call: TRBV7-9; clone_size: .; cdr3_aa: CASSHPTEASSYNEQFF; cdr3_nt: TGTGCCAGCAGCCATCCAACGGAGGCCAGCTCCTACAATGAGCAGTTCTTC
d_call: .; j_call: TRBJ2-2; v_call: TRBV12-3/TRBV12-4; clone_size: .; cdr3_aa: CASGRTFGELFF; cdr3_nt: TGTGCCAGTGGCCGGACTTTCGGGGAGCTGTTTTTT
d_call: .; j_call: TRBJ2-3; v_call: TRBV7-6; clone_size: .; cdr3_aa: CASSPGDSSTDTQYF; cdr3_nt: TGTGCCAGCAGCCCGGGGGACTCGAGCACAGATACGCAGTATTTT
d_call: TRBD1; j_call: TRBJ1-1; v_call: TRBV5-1; clone_size: once; cdr3_aa: CASSFQGAGTEAFF; cdr3_nt: TGCGCCAGCAGCTTTCAGGGGGCCGGCACTGAAGCTTTCTTT
d_call: .; j_call: TRBJ1-2; v_call: TRBV7-2; clone_size: .; cdr3_aa: CASSLAHTSAYGYTF; cdr3_nt: TGTGCCAGCAGCTTAGCGCATACTAGCGCCTATGGCTACACCTTC
d_call: TRBD2; j_call: TRBJ2-1; v_call: TRBV5-1; clone_size: .; cdr3_aa: CASSVVASGGYNEQFF; cdr3_nt: TGCGCCAGCAGCGTGGTAGCTAGCGGAGGGTACAATGAGCAGTTCTTC
d_call: .; j_call: TRBJ2-1; v_call: TRBV4-1; clone_size: once; cdr3_aa: CASSQDTYSYNEQFF; cdr3_nt: TGCGCCAGCAGCCAAGACACATACTCCTACAATGAGCAGTTCTTC
d_call: TRBD1; j_call: TRBJ2-7; v_call: TRBV6-6; clone_size: .; cdr3_aa: CASTLGQGGTYEQYF; cdr3_nt: TGTGCCAGCACCCTCGGACAGGGCGGAACCTACGAGCAGTACTTC
d_call: TRBD1; j_call: TRBJ1-2; v_call: TRBV19; clone_size: .; cdr3_aa: CASSPGQGKGYTF; cdr3_nt: TGTGCCAGTAGTCCCGGACAGGGAAAAGGCTACACCTTC
d_call: .; j_call: TRBJ1-5; v_call: TRBV10-2; clone_size: .; cdr3_aa: CASSELPGFWKPQHF; cdr3_nt: TGCGCCAGCAGTGAGTTGCCAGGTTTTTGGAAGCCCCAGCATTTT
d_call: .; j_call: TRBJ1-2; v_call: TRBV7-9; clone_size: .; cdr3_aa: CASSFSGTFNNYGYTF; cdr3_nt: TGTGCCAGCAGCTTTAGCGGGACATTTAATAACTATGGCTACACCTTC
d_call: TRBD2; j_call: TRBJ2-1; v_call: TRBV7-6; clone_size: once; cdr3_aa: CASSPGGLAGLQFF; cdr3_nt: TGTGCCAGCAGCCCAGGTGGGCTAGCGGGACTCCAGTTCTTC
d_call: .; j_call: TRBJ2-4; v_call: TRBV12-3/TRBV12-4; clone_size: few; cdr3_aa: CASSNRWEAIQYF; cdr3_nt: TGTGCCAGCAGTAACCGATGGGAGGCGATTCAGTACTTC
d_call: TRBD2; j_call: TRBJ2-5; v_call: TRBV15; clone_size: .; cdr3_aa: CATSRVRGGRIQETQYF; cdr3_nt: TGTGCCACCAGCAGAGTTCGGGGGGGCCGCATCCAAGAGACCCAGTACTTC
d_call: .; j_call: TRBJ2-1; v_call: TRBV7-6; clone_size: .; cdr3_aa: CASSLEGRDNEQFF; cdr3_nt: TGTGCCAGCAGTCTGGAGGGTAGGGACAATGAGCAGTTCTTC
d_call: TRBD1; j_call: TRBJ1-1; v_call: TRBV19; clone_size: .; cdr3_aa: CACGQGPSQNTEAFF; cdr3_nt: TGTGCCTGCGGACAGGGGCCCTCACAGAACACTGAAGCTTTCTTT
d_call: .; j_call: TRBJ2-1; v_call: TRBV19; clone_size: .; cdr3_aa: CASSFQGYNEQFF; cdr3_nt: TGTGCCAGTAGTTTTCAGGGATACAATGAGCAGTTCTTC
d_call: .; j_call: TRBJ2-1; v_call: TRBV9; clone_size: .; cdr3_aa: CASSVGSGEGNEQFF; cdr3_nt: TGTGCCAGCAGCGTAGGAAGCGGTGAAGGCAATGAGCAGTTCTTC
d_call: .; j_call: TRBJ1-1; v_call: TRBV18; clone_size: .; cdr3_aa: CASSPLRDKNTEAFF; cdr3_nt: TGTGCCAGCTCACCTCTCCGGGACAAGAACACTGAAGCTTTCTTT
d_call: TRBD1; j_call: TRBJ1-2; v_call: TRBV19; clone_size: .; cdr3_aa: CASTDRGIYGYTF; cdr3_nt: TGTGCCAGTACGGACAGGGGTATCTATGGCTACACCTTC
d_call: .; j_call: TRBJ1-1; v_call: TRBV20-1; clone_size: .; cdr3_aa: CSALVGTEAFF; cdr3_nt: TGCAGTGCTCTCGTCGGGACTGAAGCTTTCTTT
d_call: .; j_call: TRBJ2-1; v_call: TRBV7-2; clone_size: .; cdr3_aa: CASSQGWRDEQFF; cdr3_nt: TGTGCCAGCAGCCAGGGGTGGCGTGATGAGCAGTTCTTC
d_call: TRBD1; j_call: TRBJ1-2; v_call: TRBV5-1; clone_size: .; cdr3_aa: CASSTTGFYGYTF; cdr3_nt: TGCGCCAGCAGCACGACAGGGTTCTATGGCTACACCTTC
d_call: .; j_call: TRBJ2-5; v_call: TRBV6-5; clone_size: .; cdr3_aa: CASRLGGSETQYF; cdr3_nt: TGTGCCAGCAGGTTGGGGGGTTCAGAGACCCAGTACTTC
d_call: .; j_call: TRBJ2-7; v_call: TRBV6-5; clone_size: .; cdr3_aa: CASREPNEQYF; cdr3_nt: TGTGCCAGCAGGGAGCCGAACGAGCAGTACTTC
d_call: .; j_call: TRBJ1-2; v_call: TRBV5-6; clone_size: .; cdr3_aa: CASSLRGQRVYGYTF; cdr3_nt: TGTGCCAGCAGCTTGAGGGGACAAAGAGTCTATGGCTACACCTTC
d_call: .; j_call: TRBJ1-4; v_call: TRBV3-1/TRBV3-2; clone_size: once; cdr3_aa: CASSQTDTNEKLFF; cdr3_nt: TGTGCCAGCAGCCAGACAGATACTAATGAAAAACTGTTTTTT
d_call: .; j_call: TRBJ1-2; v_call: TRBV5-4; clone_size: .; cdr3_aa: CASSPTGGANSHGYTF; cdr3_nt: TGTGCCAGCAGCCCGACAGGAGGAGCCAACTCCCATGGCTACACCTTC
d_call: .; j_call: TRBJ2-3; v_call: TRBV30; clone_size: .; cdr3_aa: CAWSDEALGRDTQYF; cdr3_nt: TGTGCCTGGAGCGACGAAGCGCTTGGAAGAGATACGCAGTATTTT
d_call: .; j_call: TRBJ2-2; v_call: TRBV20-1; clone_size: .; cdr3_aa: CSASRQALNTGELFF; cdr3_nt: TGCAGTGCTAGTCGACAAGCCCTGAACACCGGGGAGCTGTTTTTT